The clone carrying this T cell receptor beta chain was picked up a small number of times. The record originates from a study of T cell changes during pregnancy in multiple sclerosis. The method was immunoSEQ multiplex PCR; TCRdb's version includes in-frame clones alone and lacks a portion of them. The data hold some 17,000 clones, with approximately 91% observed a single time. V dropped 3 bases and J dropped 4; count of bases not matched to a gene: 5. CDR3 length: 15 amino acids. The V gene's germline CDR1 is MRHNA and CDR2 SNTAGT. The chain carries TRBV6-4 and TRBJ2-3; 9 nucleotides line up with TRBD2. Sequences were derived from CD8+ T cells from peripheral blood mononuclear cells, sampled after pregnancy. The source is a female donor in good health, enrolled as a control in a pregnancy study. For the CDR3, the DNA is TGTGCCAGCAGTGAGAGCGGGGGGCGCGCAGATACGCAGTATTTT. This codes for CASSESGGRADTQYF.